The clone carrying this T cell receptor (beta chain) was counted a few times. Its antigen is undetermined. CDR1 and CDR2 (germline): SGHRS, YFSETQ. The CDR3 totals 13 residues. Trimming shortened V by 7 bases and J by 8 bases, and 18 bases separated the two germline ends. This entry is derived from a study of T cell responses to AZD1222 COVID-19 vaccine. TCRdb's copy holds only in-frame clones and misses some; the assay was immunoSEQ multiplex PCR. The table lists fewer than 90,000 clones, nearly 90% of them singletons, with roughly 10% in the top ten. General study results and limits: Without day 14 samples, only post-peak T cell repertoires were studied. White British people made up most donors, females outnumbered males, and clonal diversity was possibly underestimated.

Here the sequenced sample was peripheral blood, taken on day 0 of AZD1222 vaccination. The rearrangement links TRBV5-1 to TRBJ1-2; D is undetermined. This clonotype originated in an adult in good health. The CDR3 reads CASGLHVDSGYTF. CDR3 sequence (DNA): TGCGCCAGCGGGCTACATGTTGATAGCGGCTACACCTTC.